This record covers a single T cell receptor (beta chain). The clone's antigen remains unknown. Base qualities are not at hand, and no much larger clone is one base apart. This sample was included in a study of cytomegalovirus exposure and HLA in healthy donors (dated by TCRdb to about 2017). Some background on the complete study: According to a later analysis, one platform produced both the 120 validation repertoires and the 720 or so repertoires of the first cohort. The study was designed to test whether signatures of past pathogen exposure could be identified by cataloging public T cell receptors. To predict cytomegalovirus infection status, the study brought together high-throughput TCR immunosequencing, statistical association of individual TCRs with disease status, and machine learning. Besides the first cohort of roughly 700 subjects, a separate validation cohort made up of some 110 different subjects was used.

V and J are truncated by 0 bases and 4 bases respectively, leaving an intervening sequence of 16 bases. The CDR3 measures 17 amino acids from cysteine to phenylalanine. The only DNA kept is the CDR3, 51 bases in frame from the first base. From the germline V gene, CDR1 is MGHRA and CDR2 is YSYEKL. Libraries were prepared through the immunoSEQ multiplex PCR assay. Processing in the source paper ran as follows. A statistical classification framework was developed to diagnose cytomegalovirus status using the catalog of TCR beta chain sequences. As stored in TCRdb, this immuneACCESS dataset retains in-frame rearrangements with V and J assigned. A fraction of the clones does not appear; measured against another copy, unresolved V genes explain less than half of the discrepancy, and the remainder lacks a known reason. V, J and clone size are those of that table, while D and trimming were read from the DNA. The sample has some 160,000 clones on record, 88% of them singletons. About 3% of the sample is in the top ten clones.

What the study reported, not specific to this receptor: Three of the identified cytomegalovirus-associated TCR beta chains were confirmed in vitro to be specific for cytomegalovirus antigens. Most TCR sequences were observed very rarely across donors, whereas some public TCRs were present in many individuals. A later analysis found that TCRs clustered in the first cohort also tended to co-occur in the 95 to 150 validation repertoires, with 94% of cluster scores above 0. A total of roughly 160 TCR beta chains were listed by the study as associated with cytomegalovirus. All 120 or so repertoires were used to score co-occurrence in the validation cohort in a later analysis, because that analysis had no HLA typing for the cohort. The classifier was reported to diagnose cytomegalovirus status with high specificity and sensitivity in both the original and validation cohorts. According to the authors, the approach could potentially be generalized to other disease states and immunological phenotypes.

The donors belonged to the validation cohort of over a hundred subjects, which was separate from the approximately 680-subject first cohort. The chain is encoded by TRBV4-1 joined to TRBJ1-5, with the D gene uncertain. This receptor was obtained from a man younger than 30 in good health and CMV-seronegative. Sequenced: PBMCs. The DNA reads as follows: TGCGCCAGCAGCCAAGAGGGAGGGAGGTCTCGGAATCAGCCCCAGCATTTT. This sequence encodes CASSQEGGRSRNQPQHF.